This T cell receptor beta chain was obtained from a study of blood T cell repertoires in COVID-19. Study-wide background: The study drew acute and convalescent COVID-19 samples from the United States, Italy and Spain.

The CDR3 spans 19 residues. V shed 5 bases and J 0 bases; nucleotides not matched to a gene: 12. CDR1 MNHNY and CDR2 SVGAGI come from the germline V gene (reference sequence). Method: immunoSEQ multiplex PCR; TCRdb's copy keeps in-frame clones and lacks some. The table has approximately 300,000 clones, roughly 84% seen once. This clone was recorded a few times. This receptor was obtained from a man in his fifties or sixties with active or convalescent COVID-19. The sequencing sample was made of peripheral blood. This chain links TRBV6-6 with TRBJ2-6; TRBD1 aligns across 8 bases. In nucleotides, the CDR3 is TGTGCCAGCAGTCCACGGGACAGGCGAGGACTCTCTGGGGCCAACGTCCTGACTTTC. This translates into CASSPRDRRGLSGANVLTF.